Following are 19 T cell receptor beta chains from one sample sequenced in a study of blood T cell repertoires in COVID-19. Data came from immunoSEQ multiplex PCR; TCRdb stores just in-frame clones and leaves some out. This table has tens of thousands of clones, about 92% appearing once. Sample: peripheral blood. The receptor source for this set is a man aged 50-59 years with acute or convalescent COVID-19.

The chain links TRBV24-1 to TRBJ2-1; D perhaps matches TRBD1 (5 bases). The V and J ends lost 12 bases and 10 bases respectively, with 18 bases between them. The CDR3 sequence is 12 residues long. The germline gives CDR1 KGHDR, CDR2 SFDVKD. The CDR3 loop is CAAGPSDREQFF. The CDR3 bases are TGTGCCGCTGGACCCTCCGACAGAGAGCAGTTCTTC.

The chain recombines TRBV5-8 with TRBJ1-4, with 8 bases lining up with TRBD1. Germline trimming cut 7 bases from V and 7 bases from J; bases unmatched to any gene: 9. CDR3 size: 14 residues. Germline assignment: CDR1 SGHTS and CDR2 YDEGEE. The CDR3 spells CASGQGQGGEKLFF. CDR3 nucleotide sequence: TGTGCCAGCGGTCAAGGACAGGGTGGTGAAAAACTGTTTTTT.

J is TRBJ1-6 and V is TRBV10-3; maybe TRBD1 (6 bases). V was shortened by 6 bases and J by 3 bases, with 12 bases between the two germline ends. Per germline, CDR1 ENHRY and CDR2 SYGVKD. The CDR3 length is 15 residues. DNA for the CDR3: TGTGCCATCAGCAACCGGGACAACTATAATTCACCCCTCCACTTT. It translates to CAISNRDNYNSPLHF.

The CDR3 region is CASSSGTSGHQETQYF. The CDR3 DNA follows: TGTGCCAGCAGCAGCGGGACTAGCGGTCACCAAGAGACCCAGTACTTC. The chain recombines TRBV5-5 with TRBJ2-5; 11 positions agree with TRBD2. Germline V gene lookup returns CDR1 SGHKS and CDR2 YYEKEE (reference sequence). This CDR3 comprises 16 residues. V was clipped by 4 bases and J by 0 bases; unmatched bases: 5.

The chain recombines TRBV10-3 with TRBJ1-1, with a possible D match to TRBD1 (5 bases). Germline V gene data show CDR1 as ENHRY and CDR2 as SYGVKD. V lost 6 bases to trimming and J lost 0 bases, with 20 bases between them. This CDR3 spans 17 amino acids. The CDR3 spells CAIRTPGTEGVNTEAFF. The CDR3 nucleotides read TGTGCCATCAGAACCCCCGGGACGGAGGGAGTGAACACTGAAGCTTTCTTT.

A single count supports this clone. The V call is TRBV11-2, the J call TRBJ1-2, with TRBD1 as a possible D gene (5 bases). Between the trimmed V and J ends, which lost 7 bases and 5 bases, there was a span of 11 bases. The germline gives CDR1 SGHAT, CDR2 FQNNGV. CDR3 size: 12 residues. The CDR3 coding sequence is TGTGCCAGCACCACCGGGGGTTATGGCTACACCTTC. This codes for CASTTGGYGYTF. Full variable domain (remainder filled in from reference TRBV11-2 and TRBJ1-2): EAGVAQSPRYKIIEKRQSVAFWCNPISGHATLYWYQQILGQGPKLLIQFQNNGVVDDSQLPKDRFSAERLKGVDSTLKIQPAKLEDSAVYLCASTTGGYGYTFGSGTRLTVV.

This clone was found once. V gene TRBV11-2 combines with J gene TRBJ2-1; 10 bases agree with TRBD2. The CDR3 spans 15 residues. Germline CDR1 reads SGHAT; CDR2 reads FQNNGV. V lost 5 bases to trimming and J lost 9 bases; unmatched junction nucleotides: 10. CDR3 sequence reads: CASSASGGALSEQFF. The CDR3 bases are TGTGCCAGCAGCGCAAGCGGGGGGGCCCTCAGTGAGCAGTTCTTC.

This rearrangement joins TRBV27 to TRBJ2-1; perhaps TRBD2 as D (6 bases). With 2 bases removed from V and 8 bases from J, the gap between germline ends came to 13 bases. This CDR3 is 14 amino acids long. Germline loops: CDR1 MNHEY, CDR2 SMNVEV (reference sequence). The CDR3: CASSLGTRGDEQFF. CDR3 DNA sequence: TGTGCCAGCAGTTTAGGGACTCGGGGCGATGAGCAGTTCTTC.

The sample holds one count of this clone. J is TRBJ1-2 and V is TRBV14; D remains unclear. CDR1 is SGHDN, CDR2 FVKESK, per germline. The CDR3 is made up of 14 amino acids. V lost 1 base, J lost 5 bases, and 11 bases lay in between. The CDR3 DNA is TGTGCCAGCAGCCAAGGAATGGCAGCGTATGGCTACACCTTC. Translating gives CASSQGMAAYGYTF.

The chain links TRBV9 to TRBJ2-3; possible D gene TRBD2, 7 bases. The germline V and J ends were trimmed by 2 bases and 5 bases, with 12 bases remaining between them. CDR1 SGDLS and CDR2 YYNGEE come from the germline V gene. This CDR3 spans 14 amino acids. The CDR3 loop reads CASSVSGGLDTQYF. Here the CDR3 DNA reads TGTGCCAGCAGCGTTTCGGGGGGCCTAGATACGCAGTATTTT. The full variable domain, in which reference TRBV9 and TRBJ2-3 provide the parts outside the CDR3, is DSGVTQTPKHLITATGQRVTLRCSPRSGDLSVYWYQQSLDQGLQFLIQYYNGEERAKGNILERFSAQQFPDLHSELNLSSLELGDSALYFCASSVSGGLDTQYFGPGTRLTVL.

V and J are TRBV18 and TRBJ1-4; D remains ambiguous. The length of the CDR3 is 16 residues. The germline V gene encodes CDR1 KGHSH and CDR2 LQKENI. Trimming cost V 6 bases and J 6 bases, with 20 bases left between them. The CDR3 nucleotides read TGTGCCAGCTCCCGAGAAAGTGGGAGGGAGCATGAAAAACTGTTTTTT. Its translation: CASSRESGREHEKLFF. The entire variable domain, with the rest obtained from reference TRBV18 and TRBJ1-4, is as follows: NAGVMQNPRHLVRRRGQEARLRCSPMKGHSHVYWYRQLPEEGLKFMVYLQKENIIDESGMPKERFSAEFPKEGPSILRIQQVVRGDSAAYFCASSRESGREHEKLFFGSGTQLSVL.

The CDR3 DNA sequence: TGTGCCAGCAGCTTGGCTCAGGTACCCTACAATGAGCAGTTCTTC. It specifies CASSLAQVPYNEQFF. The genes are TRBV5-5 and TRBJ2-1; no definite D call. The length of the CDR3 is 15 residues. V was pared by 0 bases and J by 2 bases, with 9 bases between. The germline V gene encodes CDR1 SGHKS and CDR2 YYEKEE (reference sequence). The whole variable domain, remainder taken from reference TRBV5-5 and TRBJ2-1, is DAGVTQSPTHLIKTRGQQVTLRCSPISGHKSVSWYQQVLGQGPQFIFQYYEKEERGRGNFPDRFSARQFPNYSSELNVNALLLGDSALYLCASSLAQVPYNEQFFGPGTRLTVL.

The rearrangement links TRBV4-3 to TRBJ1-6, with D possibly matching TRBD1 (6 bases). CDR3 length equals 16 residues. Per germline, CDR1 LGHNA and CDR2 YSLEER. Trimming stripped 1 base from V and 7 bases from J, with 14 bases between. The CDR3: CASSQVSQGRNSPLHF. The CDR3 DNA sequence: TGCGCCAGCAGCCAAGTGTCACAGGGAAGGAATTCACCCCTCCACTTT.

The CDR3 coding sequence is TGCGCCAGCAGTCTAACAGGGGGGGTCTCCTACGAGCAGTACTTC. It encodes CASSLTGGVSYEQYF. The rearrangement uses TRBV4-1 and TRBJ2-7; weak D call: TRBD1 (8 bases). The V gene lost 6 bases and the J gene lost 0 bases, with 15 bases spanning the gap. CDR3 size: 15 residues. CDR1 MGHRA and CDR2 YSYEKL come from the germline V gene.

The chain carries TRBV29-1 and TRBJ1-1; a weak D match, TRBD1 (6 bases). CDR3 size: 16 residues. Looked up from germline, CDR1 is SQVTM and CDR2 is ANQGSEA. V lost 4 bases and J 6 bases, leaving 24 bases between the germline ends. In DNA form, the CDR3 reads TGCAGCGTTGGGCGAAAGACCGGGACAAGGAGTTCTGAAGCTTTCTTT. Amino acid sequence: CSVGRKTGTRSSEAFF.

CDR3: CAISEGQARGQPQHF. The DNA for the CDR3 is TGTGCCATCAGTGAGGGTCAGGCGCGGGGTCAGCCCCAGCATTTT. The chain joins TRBV10-3 to TRBJ1-5; the D is unclear. In germline, CDR1 is ENHRY, CDR2 SYGVKD. This CDR3 comprises 15 residues. Trimming took off 2 bases at V and 6 bases at J, with 14 bases between the two ends.

The V and J genes are TRBV5-6 and TRBJ2-1; 7 bases map to TRBD2. Per germline, CDR1 SGHDT and CDR2 YYEEEE. The CDR3 is 16 residues long. The junction had 7 bases not matched to a gene; V was cut back by 0 bases and J by 4 bases. This CDR3 is CASSLAGLADYNEQFF. The CDR3, as DNA: TGTGCCAGCAGCTTGGCAGGTCTAGCGGATTACAATGAGCAGTTCTTC.

The CDR3 is CASSFRASGSHEQFF. CDR3 sequence (DNA): TGTGCCAGCAGTTTCAGGGCTAGCGGGAGCCATGAGCAGTTCTTC. The J gene is TRBJ2-1, the V gene TRBV27, with TRBD2 matching over 10 bases. The CDR3 totals 15 residues. V lost 3 bases to trimming and J lost 8 bases; unmatched junction nucleotides: 7. The germline V gene encodes CDR1 MNHEY and CDR2 SMNVEV (reference sequence).

The V call is TRBV5-1, the J call TRBJ2-3; D is possibly TRBD1 (6 bases). V lost 0 bases to trimming and J lost 1 base, with 12 bases between them. Germline V gene data show CDR1 as SGHRS and CDR2 as YFSETQ. The CDR3 is 16 amino acids. The CDR3 sequence: CASSLVGQSRTDTQYF. The CDR3 DNA reads TGCGCCAGCAGCTTGGTCGGACAGTCCCGCACAGATACGCAGTATTTT.